This T cell receptor (beta chain) was documented in a study of blood T cell repertoires in COVID-19. TCRdb keeps only in-frame clones here, not all; method: immunoSEQ multiplex PCR. The sample lists roughly 84,000 clones, roughly 76% seen once, with about 4.2% in the top ten. The length of the CDR3 is 14 residues. Unmatched junction bases numbered 8, after V lost 5 bases and J lost 5 bases. Germline values: CDR1 SGHRS, CDR2 YFSETQ. The material sequenced was peripheral blood. This TCR derives from a woman aged 45-59 years with acute or convalescent COVID-19. The rearrangement uses TRBV5-1 and TRBJ2-5, with 8 bases matching TRBD1. The CDR3 bases are TGCGCCAGCAGACCGGACAGGGCTTGGGAGACCCAGTACTTC. It is translated as CASRPDRAWETQYF.